This T cell receptor beta chain was found in a study of vaccination effects on CD4 cells after COVID-19. Clones were read by immunoSEQ multiplex PCR, and TCRdb kept only the in-frame ones, dropping some. The sample comprises tens of thousands of clones, around 85% of which are singletons, and about 2.4% rests with the top ten. Upon completion of 10 to 11 days in culture, CD4+ T cells were isolated. Each participant received a vaccine that was either BNT162b2 or mRNA-1273, given as two doses. The study found no prior SARS-CoV-2 infection in the vaccine recipients, who tested negative for nucleocapsid antibodies. IL-2 medium supplanted half the medium on days 3 and 7. In germline, CDR1 is MGHRA, CDR2 YSYEKL. CDR3 length: 13 residues. The V end lost 3 bases, the J end lost 4 bases, and 7 bases lay between the germline ends. To note about this clone: Its target is unknown.

This receptor was obtained from a human donor who received a COVID-19 vaccine. Sample: CD4+ T cells from PBMCs cultured without peptide, taken after COVID-19 vaccination. V and J are TRBV4-1 and TRBJ1-3; the D is unclear. For the CDR3, the DNA is TGCGCCAGCAGCCATCTTATAGGAAACACCATATATTTT. Translated: CASSHLIGNTIYF.